These T cell receptor beta chains were read from a single sample in a study of blood T cells in healthy people across ages. One entry per CDR3 protein results from TCRdb running MiXCR on the 5' RACE reads. The sample includes 600,000 to 800,000 distinct CDR3 sequences, roughly 21% of them seen just once. Sequenced sample: blood. These receptors came from a man aged 65 to 85 in good health. CDR3s include the opening cysteine and the closing phenylalanine or tryptophan. Each record gives: V gene, J gene, CDR3 protein.

V gene: TRBV28
J gene: TRBJ2-1
CDR3 protein: CASSHPSGNEQFF

V gene: TRBV2
J gene: TRBJ1-2
CDR3 protein: CASSEVRGAGGYTF

V gene: TRBV28
J gene: TRBJ2-7
CDR3 protein: CASKTGYPYEQYF

V gene: TRBV7-9
J gene: TRBJ2-3
CDR3 protein: CASSLAGQGDTQYF

V gene: TRBV4-3
J gene: TRBJ2-5
CDR3 protein: CASSQDFSIQETQYF

V gene: TRBV27
J gene: TRBJ1-1
CDR3 protein: CASSSTGGRMNTEAFF

V gene: TRBV12-3/TRBV12-4
J gene: TRBJ1-1
CDR3 protein: CASSFEGMDTEAFF

V gene: TRBV12-3/TRBV12-4
J gene: TRBJ2-2
CDR3 protein: CASRLAGVTGELFF

V gene: TRBV28
J gene: TRBJ1-4
CDR3 protein: CASSLIMVESELFF

V gene: TRBV6-5
J gene: TRBJ2-5
CDR3 protein: CASSYGEAGKKFF

V gene: TRBV5-1
J gene: NA
CDR3 protein: CASSLSGDGNEQFF

V gene: TRBV20-1
J gene: TRBJ2-1
CDR3 protein: CSARDYAPAANEQFF

V gene: TRBV20-1
J gene: TRBJ2-3
CDR3 protein: CSAPLAGGPDTQYF

V gene: TRBV10-3
J gene: TRBJ2-1
CDR3 protein: CAISGSGSSYNEQFF

V gene: TRBV29-1
J gene: TRBJ2-5
CDR3 protein: CSVSKGLASGETQYF

V gene: TRBV7-3
J gene: NA
CDR3 protein: CASSILAGVGEQYF

V gene: TRBV5-1
J gene: TRBJ2-5
CDR3 protein: CASSEGTFPQETQYF

V gene: TRBV2
J gene: TRBJ1-6
CDR3 protein: CASSTDQRYNSPLHF

V gene: TRBV20-1
J gene: TRBJ2-3
CDR3 protein: CSARDPKATSGVRDTQYF

V gene: TRBV9
J gene: TRBJ2-7
CDR3 protein: CASSVAIEGFYEQYF

V gene: TRBV6-5
J gene: TRBJ2-5
CDR3 protein: CASWEPGGTQYF

V gene: TRBV5-1
J gene: TRBJ1-1
CDR3 protein: CASSLGARKNTEAFF

V gene: TRBV28
J gene: TRBJ2-2
CDR3 protein: CASSFPDRAASGELFF

V gene: TRBV28
J gene: TRBJ2-5
CDR3 protein: CASRRQGAGEQYF

V gene: TRBV29-1
J gene: TRBJ2-3
CDR3 protein: CSVEADSRTDTQYF

V gene: TRBV20-1
J gene: TRBJ2-7
CDR3 protein: CSARDRTGGIDEQYF

V gene: TRBV9
J gene: NA
CDR3 protein: CASSVLPGAYEQYF

V gene: TRBV18
J gene: TRBJ2-6
CDR3 protein: CASSRGNTGANVLTF

V gene: TRBV28
J gene: NA
CDR3 protein: CASSSDGGQLLEQYF

V gene: TRBV5-1
J gene: TRBJ1-2
CDR3 protein: CASSFSGGSGYTF

V gene: TRBV15
J gene: TRBJ2-2
CDR3 protein: CATSVTIDTGELFF

V gene: TRBV12-5
J gene: TRBJ2-1
CDR3 protein: CASGPSQLGLTYNEQFF

V gene: TRBV5-6
J gene: TRBJ1-5
CDR3 protein: CASSWGGQSDNQPQHF